This T cell receptor (beta chain) comes out of a study of glioma-infiltrating T cells after dendritic cell vaccination. Overall study: Glioblastoma patients came from Phase I and II dendritic cell vaccination trials. Patients received three intradermal dendritic cell vaccine injections at biweekly intervals. Treatment, given 2003 to 2012, was autologous tumor lysate-pulsed dendritic cell vaccination.

Isocitrate dehydrogenase mutation was absent in all glioblastoma patients. Libraries were prepared by immunoSEQ multiplex PCR; TCRdb keeps only in-frame clonotypes and omits some of them. The table shows 75,000 to 100,000 clones, with roughly three quarters occurring only once. This clone appeared once. Germline assignment: CDR1 SGHAT and CDR2 FQNNGV. V lost 5 bases, J lost 1 base, and 5 bases stayed unmatched. The length of the CDR3 is 14 residues. This TCR was recovered from a human donor with glioblastoma. The source was blood, collected before dendritic cell vaccination. The chain couples TRBV11-2 to TRBJ2-7; 7 bases agree with TRBD1. CDR3 bases: TGTGCCAGCAGCAGGACAGGTGATTCCTACGAGCAGTACTTC. This sequence encodes CASSRTGDSYEQYF.